This TCR beta chain was observed in a study of Ad26.COV2.S vaccination and SARS-CoV-2 variants. Across the study: Donor participated within the Ad26.COV2.S arm of the COV1001 trial.

Trimming left V 2 bases short and J 8 bases short, with 14 bases between. The germline gives CDR1 KGHDR, CDR2 SFDVKD. This CDR3 is built from 14 residues. Treatment in this sample: 19 received Ad26.COV2.S at low or high dose, single or two shots; 5 received placebo; per-sample allocation not given. Each sample was drawn 63 days after the first injection (of vaccine or placebo). TCRdb's copy holds only in-frame clones and misses some; the assay was immunoSEQ multiplex PCR. The table has 350,000 to 450,000 clones, 80% to 95% seen once. Notes on this clone: Its antigen remains unknown.

Study-wide results and caveats: Reportedly, after vaccination the spike-specific CD8+ and CD4+ T cell responses displayed substantial breadth. It was found that vaccine and placebo recipients had similar non-spike TCR breadth.

The V and J genes are TRBV24-1 and TRBJ1-2; D unclear. This material consisted of peripheral blood, taken in a trial of Ad26.COV2.S vaccine versus placebo. The sequence came from a person between 18 and 60 years old who received the Ad26.COV2.S COVID-19 vaccine or a placebo. CDR3 loop: CATSDYPRKAGYTF. The CDR3 DNA sequence: TGTGCCACCAGTGATTACCCCAGGAAAGCAGGCTACACCTTC.